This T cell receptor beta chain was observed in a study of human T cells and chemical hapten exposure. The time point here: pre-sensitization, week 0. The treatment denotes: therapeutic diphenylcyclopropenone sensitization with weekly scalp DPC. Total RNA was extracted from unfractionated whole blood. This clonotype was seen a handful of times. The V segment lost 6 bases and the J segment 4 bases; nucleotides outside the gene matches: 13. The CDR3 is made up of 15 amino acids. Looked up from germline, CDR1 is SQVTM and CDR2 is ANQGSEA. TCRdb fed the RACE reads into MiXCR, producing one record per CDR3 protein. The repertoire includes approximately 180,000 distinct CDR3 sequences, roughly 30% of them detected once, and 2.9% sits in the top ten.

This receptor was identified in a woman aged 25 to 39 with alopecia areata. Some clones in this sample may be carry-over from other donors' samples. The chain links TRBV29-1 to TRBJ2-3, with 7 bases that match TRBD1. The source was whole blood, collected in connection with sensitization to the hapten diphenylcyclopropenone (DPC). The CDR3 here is CSVDPLAGGPDTQYF. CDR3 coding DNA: TGCAGCGTCGATCCCTTGGCAGGGGGACCAGATACGCAGTATTTT.